The rows below give T cell receptor beta chains drawn from one sample of a study of blood T cell repertoires in COVID-19. Measured with immunoSEQ multiplex PCR; TCRdb has only the in-frame clones, and not every one. The data show a few hundred thousand clones, around nine tenths seen once. The sample comprised peripheral blood. These receptors originate from a man aged 40-55 years who had recovered from COVID-19. Both conserved end residues are part of each CDR3. The order of the fields is clone size, D gene, V gene, J gene, CDR3 DNA, CDR3 protein. D genes are given only for firm matches. Some rows mark clone size as missing; the rest say once, few, many or name a class of expanded clone.

size: -; D: -; V: TRBV14; J: TRBJ2-7; DNA: TGTGCCAGCAGCTCTACAGCTTCCTACGAGCAGTACTTC; CDR3: CASSSTASYEQYF
size: many; D: -; V: TRBV29-1; J: TRBJ1-1; DNA: TGCAGCGTTGCGCAGGGGCCACAACCGAACACTGAAGCTTTCTTT; CDR3: CSVAQGPQPNTEAFF
size: -; D: -; V: TRBV5-6; J: TRBJ2-2; DNA: TGTGCCAGCAGCTTGGGGGACTACACCGGGGAGCTGTTTTTT; CDR3: CASSLGDYTGELFF
size: few; D: -; V: TRBV2; J: TRBJ1-2; DNA: TGTGCCAGCATAGACAGGAGAGCTAACTATGGCTACACCTTC; CDR3: CASIDRRANYGYTF
size: -; D: -; V: TRBV5-6; J: TRBJ1-1; DNA: TGTGCCAGCAGCTTGGCTTTTCGGGTCTACACTGAAGCTTTCTTT; CDR3: CASSLAFRVYTEAFF
size: -; D: TRBD2; V: TRBV4-1; J: TRBJ2-5; DNA: TGCGCCAGCAGCCAAGGACTAGCGCTTCAAGAGACCCAGTACTTC; CDR3: CASSQGLALQETQYF
size: -; D: TRBD1; V: TRBV15; J: TRBJ1-2; DNA: TGTGCCACGCAGGGACAGGGATATGGCTACACCTTC; CDR3: CATQGQGYGYTF
size: -; D: -; V: TRBV2; J: TRBJ1-2; DNA: TGTGCCAGCTTCGAAGGAGGGCTCTATGGCTACACCTTC; CDR3: CASFEGGLYGYTF
size: -; D: -; V: TRBV19; J: TRBJ1-5; DNA: TGTGCCAGTAGTATAGCCGAGGGACTAGGACCCCAGCATTTT; CDR3: CASSIAEGLGPQHF
size: -; D: TRBD2; V: TRBV9; J: TRBJ2-5; DNA: TGTGCCAGCAGCGTTGGGACTAGCGGGATAGAGACCCAGTACTTC; CDR3: CASSVGTSGIETQYF
size: -; D: -; V: TRBV6-5; J: TRBJ1-2; DNA: TGTGCCAGCAGTTACTCCGGGGAAGGCTATGGCTACACCTTC; CDR3: CASSYSGEGYGYTF
size: -; D: TRBD1; V: TRBV5-1; J: TRBJ1-5; DNA: TGCGCCAGGGGTAACAGGGGCCCCATTAGGAATCAGCCCCAGCATTTT; CDR3: CARGNRGPIRNQPQHF
size: -; D: TRBD2; V: TRBV9; J: TRBJ2-2; DNA: TGTGCCAGCAGTTTATATCAGGGAGCGGGAGGGAGATCCACCGGGGAGCTGTTTTTT; CDR3: CASSLYQGAGGRSTGELFF
size: -; D: -; V: TRBV6-5; J: TRBJ1-6; DNA: TGTGCCAGCAGTTACTTCGCGGCCGATAATTCACCCCTCCACTTT; CDR3: CASSYFAADNSPLHF
size: -; D: TRBD2; V: TRBV7-6; J: TRBJ2-7; DNA: TGTGCCAGCAGCTTAGCGCAAGCGGGAGGAGGCCTCGAGCAGTACTTC; CDR3: CASSLAQAGGGLEQYF
size: once; D: -; V: TRBV5-1; J: TRBJ1-1; DNA: TGCGCCAGCAGCTTGTCCAGGGGTCGGAACACTGAAGCTTTCTTT; CDR3: CASSLSRGRNTEAFF
size: -; D: -; V: TRBV6-5; J: TRBJ1-1; DNA: TGTGCCAGCAGTTACTCGACGGTGAGGGTCTCCACAGCTTTCTTT; CDR3: CASSYSTVRVSTAFF
size: once; D: TRBD1; V: TRBV27; J: TRBJ1-1; DNA: TGTGCCAGCAGTCTAAGACAGGGGCTATGGAACACTGAAGCTTTCTTT; CDR3: CASSLRQGLWNTEAFF
size: -; D: TRBD1; V: TRBV11-3; J: TRBJ2-7; DNA: TGTGCCAGCAGGGAGACAGGGGGGAGCTACGAGCAGTACTTC; CDR3: CASRETGGSYEQYF
size: once; D: TRBD2; V: TRBV9; J: TRBJ2-7; DNA: TGTGCCAGCAGCGTAGCGGGAGGCACCTACGAGCAGTACTTC; CDR3: CASSVAGGTYEQYF